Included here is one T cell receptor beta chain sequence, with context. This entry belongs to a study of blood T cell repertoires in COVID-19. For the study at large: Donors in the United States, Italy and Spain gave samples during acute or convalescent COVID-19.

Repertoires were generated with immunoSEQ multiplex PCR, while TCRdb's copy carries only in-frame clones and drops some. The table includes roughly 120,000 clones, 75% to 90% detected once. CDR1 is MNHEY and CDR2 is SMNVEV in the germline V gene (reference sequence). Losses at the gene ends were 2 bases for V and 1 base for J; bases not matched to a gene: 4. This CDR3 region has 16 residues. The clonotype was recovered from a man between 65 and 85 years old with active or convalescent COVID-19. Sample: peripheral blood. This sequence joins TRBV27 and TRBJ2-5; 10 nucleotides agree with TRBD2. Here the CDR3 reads CASSLRLAGAQETQYF. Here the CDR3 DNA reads TGTGCCAGCAGTTTACGGCTAGCGGGAGCCCAAGAGACCCAGTACTTC.